This TCR beta chain was sequenced during a study of cytomegalovirus exposure and HLA in healthy donors. With respect to this clone: What it binds is unknown.

Both 60 Vbeta primers and 13 Jbeta primers went into the PCR. This table comes from immunoSEQ multiplex PCR, and its TCRdb copy is limited to in-frame clones, with some not included. Found here are 150,000 to 200,000 clones, almost 85% of them singletons; the top ten hold 0.5%. Study observations and caveats: Within a later analysis, the majority of CMV-associated TCR beta chains appeared HLA-restricted.

With V trimmed by 0 bases and J by 5 bases, 4 bases remained unmatched. The CDR3 totals 14 residues. The V gene's germline CDR1 is SGHRS and CDR2 YFSETQ. Sequencing used PBMCs. The chain employs TRBV5-1 and TRBJ1-1; 7 nucleotides line up with TRBD1. The TCR sequence derives from a woman aged 45-59 years in good health and CMV-seronegative. This CDR3 reads CASSLDRGTTEAFF. In nucleotides, the CDR3 is TGCGCCAGCAGCTTGGACAGGGGAACGACTGAAGCTTTCTTT.